The next 8 T cell receptor beta chains were all read from a single sample in a study of PD-1 and CTLA-4 blockade in melanoma. Assay used: immunoSEQ multiplex PCR; TCRdb lists only in-frame clones, some missing. The data contain about 21,000 clones, approximately 89% of them singletons. The specimen comprised CD8+ T cells from peripheral blood, sampled before anti-PD-1 treatment. The origin of the receptors is a human donor with melanoma.

The V and J genes are TRBV7-6 and TRBJ2-1; D gene uncertain. Between the trimmed V and J ends, which lost 4 bases and 9 bases, there was a span of 13 bases. CDR3 length equals 13 residues. Looked up from germline, CDR1 is SGHVS and CDR2 is FNYEAQ. The CDR3 region has the DNA TGTGCCAGCAGCTCCCAAGAGGCAAGTGAGCAGTTCTTC. The encoded protein is CASSSQEASEQFF.

The genes are TRBV25-1 and TRBJ1-2; possible D gene TRBD1, 5 bases. The germline V and J ends were trimmed by 2 bases and 5 bases, with 12 bases remaining between them. This CDR3 region has 14 residues. Germline lookup yields CDR1 MGHDK and CDR2 SYGVNS. CDR3 loop: CASSEGRGVYGYTF. CDR3 DNA sequence: TGTGCCAGCAGTGAAGGGAGGGGCGTTTATGGCTACACCTTC.

This chain joins TRBV12-3 or TRBV12-4 and TRBJ2-7; D is unclear. This CDR3 has 12 amino acids. Between the trimmed V and J ends, which lost 6 bases and 5 bases, there was a span of 11 bases. The CDR3 region is CASSPTSHEQYF. Here the CDR3 DNA reads TGTGCCAGCAGCCCAACATCCCACGAGCAGTACTTC.

The chain joins TRBV27 to TRBJ1-2; no definite D call. The V gene's germline CDR1 is MNHEY and CDR2 SMNVEV (reference sequence). The CDR3 has 14 residues. V lost 6 bases and J lost 0, with 11 bases in between. The CDR3 DNA reads as TGTGCCAGCAGCGTCGATCGAGCTAACTATGGCTACACCTTC. Amino acid sequence: CASSVDRANYGYTF.

The chain is built from TRBV4-1 and TRBJ2-7; no clear D gene. V was clipped by 2 bases and J by 5 bases, with 7 bases between them. The CDR3 length is 12 residues. Germline CDR1 and CDR2: MGHRA and YSYEKL. This chain's CDR3 is CASSQWGNEQYF. CDR3 coding DNA: TGCGCCAGCAGCCAATGGGGAAACGAGCAGTACTTC.

The chain joins TRBV6-5 to TRBJ1-5, with D unresolved. This CDR3 contains 15 residues. The germline CDR1 and CDR2 sequences are MNHEY and SVGAGI. V lost 1 base and J 1 base, leaving 8 bases between the germline ends. The CDR3 loop reads CASSYYRGSNQPQHF. The CDR3 DNA is TGTGCCAGCAGTTACTATAGAGGGAGCAATCAGCCCCAGCATTTT.

This chain links TRBV5-8 with TRBJ1-5, with a weak D call TRBD1 (6 bases). CDR1 is SGHTS, CDR2 YDEGEE, per germline. There are 15 residues in the CDR3. Trimming pared 0 bases from V and 9 bases from J, leaving 16 bases between. In DNA form, the CDR3 reads TGTGCCAGCAGCTTGGAGGGGGGGCTGTATCTGCCCCAGCATTTT. This gives the protein CASSLEGGLYLPQHF. Complete variable domain (other parts from reference TRBV5-8 and TRBJ1-5): EAGVTQSPTHLIKTRGQQATLRCSPISGHTSVYWYQQALGLGLQFLLWYDEGEERNRGNFPPRFSGRQFPNYSSELNVNALELEDSALYLCASSLEGGLYLPQHFGDGTRLSIL.

This chain links TRBV5-1 with TRBJ2-7, with 7 bases identical to TRBD1. This CDR3 has 16 amino acids. The V and J ends lost 0 bases and 5 bases, in that order; junction bases with no gene match: 11. Germline assignment: CDR1 SGHRS and CDR2 YFSETQ. Here the CDR3 DNA reads TGCGCCAGCAGCTTGGTTAGGGACAGCTTGACCGACGAGCAGTACTTC. It specifies CASSLVRDSLTDEQYF.